This T cell receptor (beta chain) was captured by sequencing in a study of siplizumab effects on memory and regulatory T cells. Study results and limitations: Versus about 26% in controls, the mappable alloreactive CD4+ clones averaged about 70% Treg-derived with siplizumab.

The protocol was immunoSEQ multiplex PCR, while the TCRdb copy is restricted to in-frame clones and leaves out a portion. The table includes 87,000 or so clones, nearly 95% detected once. On this clone itself: As yet, its antigen is unknown.

The source material was non-Treg CD4+ T cells sorted from blood. The clonotype was recovered from a human donor in good health.

The CDR3 loop is CASSSSGTVYTEAFF. In DNA, the CDR3 is TGTGCCAGCAGCTCCTCCGGGACCGTGTATACTGAAGCTTTCTTT. This chain uses TRBV11-2 with TRBJ1-1; D is perhaps TRBD1 (5 bases). The CDR3 sequence is 15 residues long. Germline V CDR1 and CDR2: SGHAT, FQNNGV. V was trimmed by 4 bases and J by 5 bases, leaving 17 bases between them.